Below, 15 T cell receptor beta chains from the same sample are listed, as sequenced in a study of technical replicates of blood from several donors. TCRdb's copy holds only in-frame clones and misses some; the assay was immunoSEQ multiplex PCR. Among some 87,000 clones listed, roughly 91% were seen once. The sequencing input was T cells isolated from PBMCs. These receptors all come from a human donor in good health.

J is TRBJ1-3 and V is TRBV18; 7 nucleotides align to TRBD1. V lost 3 bases and J lost 0; bases outside the gene matches: 8. The CDR3 runs to 17 residues. CDR1 is KGHSH and CDR2 is LQKENI in the germline V gene. The CDR3 DNA follows: TGTGCCAGCTCACCGCGGGGACAGTCCCACTCTGGAAACACCATATATTTT. This codes for CASSPRGQSHSGNTIYF.

V and J are TRBV15 and TRBJ2-1, with D perhaps matching TRBD2 (5 bases). The V and J ends lost 5 bases and 3 bases respectively, with 14 bases between them. This CDR3 contains 15 residues. Germline loops: CDR1 LNHNV, CDR2 YYDKDF (reference sequence). Here the CDR3 reads CATSGDIDYYNEQFF. CDR3 bases: TGTGCCACCAGCGGGGATATAGACTACTACAATGAGCAGTTCTTC.

The chain employs TRBV11-2 and TRBJ2-2, with 9 bases that match TRBD2. Germline loops: CDR1 SGHAT, CDR2 FQNNGV. The CDR3 consists of 15 residues. J lost 6 bases, V lost 5 bases, and 7 bases had no gene match. CDR3 protein: CASSQSGRIPGELFF. Written as DNA, the CDR3 is TGTGCCAGCAGCCAGAGCGGGAGGATTCCCGGGGAGCTGTTTTTT.

V and J are TRBV9 and TRBJ2-7; TRBD2 aligns across 8 bases. J was trimmed by 4 bases and V by 2 bases; bases with no gene match: 11. Germline V gene data show CDR1 as SGDLS and CDR2 as YYNGEE. The CDR3 length is 16 residues. The CDR3 protein is CASSVELAAAPYEQYF. CDR3 in DNA: TGTGCCAGCAGCGTGGAACTAGCGGCCGCTCCTTACGAGCAGTACTTC.

This rearrangement joins TRBV2 to TRBJ2-2, with TRBD2 matching 7 bases. J gave up 1 base and V 6 bases, and 5 bases lay outside the gene matches. The CDR3 loop spans 15 amino acids. The V gene's germline CDR1 is SNHLY and CDR2 FYNNEI. Here the CDR3 DNA reads TGTGCCAGCAGAGAGTCGGGAGGGAACACCGGGGAGCTGTTTTTT. Its protein product is CASRESGGNTGELFF. Full variable domain (outside the CDR3, taken from reference TRBV2 and TRBJ2-2): EPEVTQTPSHQVTQMGQEVILRCVPISNHLYFYWYRQILGQKVEFLVSFYNNEISEKSEIFDDQFSVERPDGSNFTLKIRSTKLEDSAMYFCASRESGGNTGELFFGEGSRLTVL.

The J gene is TRBJ2-1, the V gene TRBV27; the match to TRBD2 covers 9 bases. Trimming cost V 0 bases and J 1 base; bases outside gene matches: 7. Per germline, CDR1 MNHEY and CDR2 SMNVEV (reference sequence). The CDR3 is 18 amino acids. In nucleotides, the CDR3 is TGTGCCAGCAGTTTATCTAATCCTAGCGGGACTTCCTACAATGAGCAGTTCTTC. It specifies CASSLSNPSGTSYNEQFF.

The CDR3 loop is CASSIGYRNTEAFF. CDR3 DNA: TGTGCCAGTAGTATCGGTTACAGGAACACTGAAGCTTTCTTT. This chain links TRBV19 with TRBJ1-1; no reliable D call. The V and J ends lost 3 bases and 1 base respectively, with 9 bases between them. Germline loops: CDR1 LNHDA, CDR2 SQIVND (reference sequence). CDR3 length: 14 amino acids.

This clone appeared a few times. The gene calls are TRBV6-1 and TRBJ1-5; D is unclear. CDR3 length equals 11 residues. In germline, CDR1 is MNHNS, CDR2 SASEGT. Trimming pared 11 bases from V and 4 bases from J, leaving 9 bases between. Here the CDR3 DNA reads TGTGCCTGCCGAGGTAATCAGCCCCAGCATTTT. It translates to CACRGNQPQHF.

The chain links TRBV9 to TRBJ2-7; 9 bases are shared with TRBD1. Trimming cost V 2 bases and J 7 bases; bases outside gene matches: 10. There are 15 residues in the CDR3. Germline assignment: CDR1 SGDLS and CDR2 YYNGEE. Written as DNA, the CDR3 is TGTGCCAGCAGCGTGGGGTCCGGGACAGGGCGGGAGCAGTACTTC. Amino acid sequence: CASSVGSGTGREQYF. Supplemented by reference TRBV9 and TRBJ2-7, the full variable domain reads DSGVTQTPKHLITATGQRVTLRCSPRSGDLSVYWYQQSLDQGLQFLIQYYNGEERAKGNILERFSAQQFPDLHSELNLSSLELGDSALYFCASSVGSGTGREQYFGPGTRLTVT.

The V call is TRBV19, the J call TRBJ1-5, with a weak D call TRBD1 (6 bases). This CDR3 contains 15 residues. The V end lost 7 bases, the J end lost 3 bases, and 16 bases lay between the germline ends. Germline lookup yields CDR1 LNHDA and CDR2 SQIVND (reference sequence). The CDR3: CASIPADSPNQPQHF. CDR3 DNA: TGTGCCAGTATTCCCGCGGACAGCCCCAATCAGCCCCAGCATTTT.

The chain carries TRBV29-1 and TRBJ1-4; 9 bases are a match to TRBD1. There are 15 residues in the CDR3. Germline V CDR1 and CDR2: SQVTM, ANQGSEA. Trimming at V came to 3 bases and at J to 8 bases, leaving 10 bases not matched to a gene. CDR3 nucleotide sequence: TGCAGCGTTGAGATAGGACAGGGGAATGGGGAAAAACTGTTTTTT. Residues: CSVEIGQGNGEKLFF.

The chain links TRBV7-3 to TRBJ2-7; D is ambiguous. Per the germline V gene, CDR1 is SGHTA and CDR2 is FQGTGA. CDR3 length: 14 amino acids. The V gene lost 3 bases and the J gene lost 0 bases, with 9 bases spanning the gap. The DNA for the CDR3 is TGTGCCAGCAGCTTGACTCCTAGCTCCTACGAGCAGTACTTC. Translation gives CASSLTPSSYEQYF.

The V gene is TRBV19, the J gene TRBJ2-7; D is uncertain. Germline lookup yields CDR1 LNHDA and CDR2 SQIVND (reference sequence). V dropped 2 bases and J dropped 3 bases, with 11 bases sitting between them. The CDR3 is 14 amino acids. The CDR3 region is CASSIMGQNYEQYF. The DNA for the CDR3 is TGTGCCAGTAGTATAATGGGCCAAAACTACGAGCAGTACTTC. Full variable domain (rest looked up from reference TRBV19 and TRBJ2-7): DGGITQSPKYLFRKEGQNVTLSCEQNLNHDAMYWYRQDPGQGLRLIYYSQIVNDFQKGDIAEGYSVSREKKESFPLTVTSAQKNPTAFYLCASSIMGQNYEQYFGPGTRLTVT.

J is TRBJ1-4 and V is TRBV13; 8 bases agree with TRBD1. Germline CDR1 is PRHDT and CDR2 is FYEKMQ (reference sequence). The V segment lost 7 bases and the J segment 8 bases; nucleotides outside the gene matches: 9. The CDR3 is 14 amino acids. The DNA of the CDR3 is TGTGCCAGCACTCTTGGACAGGGACTAGAAAAACTGTTTTTT. It encodes CASTLGQGLEKLFF.

The CDR3 region is CASSLVFDEQFF. In nucleotides, the CDR3 is TGTGCCAGCAGCTTAGTCTTCGATGAGCAGTTCTTC. V usage is TRBV11-3 and J usage is TRBJ2-1, with unresolved D. The CDR3 runs to 12 residues. Trimming shortened V by 1 base and J by 8 bases, and 6 bases separated the two germline ends. Germline V gives CDR1 SGHNT, CDR2 YENEEA.